A single T cell receptor beta chain is shown here with its context. Its target is not known. The CDR3 runs 14 residues. The V segment lost 6 bases and the J segment 3 bases; nucleotides outside the gene matches: 5. Construction of TCR beta libraries was performed using quantitative 5'-RACE with molecular barcodes. TCRdb re-derived calls from the 5' RACE reads in MiXCR, one entry per CDR3 protein. This sample yields around 250,000 distinct CDR3 sequences, of which 30% to 40% are seen a single time; roughly 4% belongs to the top ten. This entry is derived from a study of CD8 T cells in ankylosing spondylitis. Broader study findings: Enrichment of disease-linked clones was reportedly significant in matched ankylosing spondylitis synovial fluid.

The sequence derives from a male donor with ankylosing spondylitis or in good health (not recorded which). The sequenced sample consisted of blood, either unsorted or a sorted T cell fraction (not recorded which). J is TRBJ2-1 and V is TRBV12-3 or TRBV12-4; 7 nucleotides agree with TRBD1. CDR3 coding DNA: TGTGCCAGCAGCTACGACAGGGACTACAATGAGCAGTTCTTC. It encodes CASSYDRDYNEQFF.